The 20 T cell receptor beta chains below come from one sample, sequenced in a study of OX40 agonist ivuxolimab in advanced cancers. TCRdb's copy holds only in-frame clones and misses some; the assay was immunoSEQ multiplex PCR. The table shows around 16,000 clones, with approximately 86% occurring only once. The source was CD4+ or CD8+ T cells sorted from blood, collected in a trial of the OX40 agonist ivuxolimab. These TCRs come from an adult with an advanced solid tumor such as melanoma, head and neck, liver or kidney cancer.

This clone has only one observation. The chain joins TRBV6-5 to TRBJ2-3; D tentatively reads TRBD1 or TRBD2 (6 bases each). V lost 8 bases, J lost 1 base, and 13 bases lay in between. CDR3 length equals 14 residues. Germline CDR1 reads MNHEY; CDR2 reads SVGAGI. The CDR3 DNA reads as TGTGCCAGCCGGAAGGGGGAGGGCACAGATACGCAGTATTTT. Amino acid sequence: CASRKGEGTDTQYF.

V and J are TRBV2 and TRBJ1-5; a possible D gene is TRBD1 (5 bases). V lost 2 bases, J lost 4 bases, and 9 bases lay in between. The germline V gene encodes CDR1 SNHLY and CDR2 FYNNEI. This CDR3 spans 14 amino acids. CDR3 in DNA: TGTGCCAGCAGTGAACGCAGGGAGAATCAGCCCCAGCATTTT. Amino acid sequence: CASSERRENQPQHF.

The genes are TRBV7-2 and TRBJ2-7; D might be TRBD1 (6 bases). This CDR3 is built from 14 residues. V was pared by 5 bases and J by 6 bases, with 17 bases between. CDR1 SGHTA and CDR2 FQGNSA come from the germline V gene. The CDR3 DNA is TGTGCCAGCAGCCCTACAGGGATTCGTAGCGAGCAGTACTTC. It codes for CASSPTGIRSEQYF.

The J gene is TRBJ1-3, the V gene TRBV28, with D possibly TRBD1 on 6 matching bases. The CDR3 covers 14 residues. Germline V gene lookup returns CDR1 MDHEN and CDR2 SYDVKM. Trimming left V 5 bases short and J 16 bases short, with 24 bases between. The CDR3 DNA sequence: TGTGCCAGCAGTCTCATCGGGACACCTGAAAACTGGTATTTT. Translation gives CASSLIGTPENWYF.

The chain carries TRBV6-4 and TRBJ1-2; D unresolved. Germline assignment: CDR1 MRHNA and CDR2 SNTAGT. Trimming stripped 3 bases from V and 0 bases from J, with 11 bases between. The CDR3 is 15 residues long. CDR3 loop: CASSEVGGANYGYTF. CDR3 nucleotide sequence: TGTGCCAGCAGTGAAGTAGGTGGCGCTAACTATGGCTACACCTTC.

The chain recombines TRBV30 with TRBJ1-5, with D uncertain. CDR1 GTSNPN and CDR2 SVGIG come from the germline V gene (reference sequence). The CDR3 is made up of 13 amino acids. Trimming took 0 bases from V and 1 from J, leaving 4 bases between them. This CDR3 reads CAWSVNSNQPQHF. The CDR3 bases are TGTGCCTGGAGTGTAAACAGCAATCAGCCCCAGCATTTT.

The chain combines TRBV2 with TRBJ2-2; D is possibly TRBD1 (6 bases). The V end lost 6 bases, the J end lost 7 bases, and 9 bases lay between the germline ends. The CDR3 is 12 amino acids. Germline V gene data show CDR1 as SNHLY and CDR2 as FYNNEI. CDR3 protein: CASRDSSGELFF. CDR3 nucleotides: TGTGCCAGCAGGGACAGCAGCGGGGAGCTGTTTTTT.

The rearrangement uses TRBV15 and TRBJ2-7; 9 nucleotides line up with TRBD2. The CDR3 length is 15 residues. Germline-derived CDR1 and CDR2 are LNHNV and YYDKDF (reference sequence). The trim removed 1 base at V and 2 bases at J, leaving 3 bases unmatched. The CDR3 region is CATSRGLAEAYEQYF. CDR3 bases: TGTGCCACCAGCAGAGGACTAGCGGAGGCCTACGAGCAGTACTTC.

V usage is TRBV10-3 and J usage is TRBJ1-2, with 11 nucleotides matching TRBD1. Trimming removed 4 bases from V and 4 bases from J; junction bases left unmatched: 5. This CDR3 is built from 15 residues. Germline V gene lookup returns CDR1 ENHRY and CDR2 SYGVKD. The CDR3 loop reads CAISAGQGVIYGYTF. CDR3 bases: TGTGCCATCAGTGCGGGACAGGGGGTGATCTATGGCTACACCTTC.

In nucleotides, the CDR3 is TGTGCCAGCAGGGGGACAGGGGATTTCCCCCAGCATTTT. Protein: CASRGTGDFPQHF. This chain uses TRBV6-6 with TRBJ1-5, with 10 nucleotides matching TRBD1. From germline, CDR1 is MNHNY and CDR2 SVGAGI (reference sequence). CDR3 length: 13 amino acids. Trimming at V came to 6 bases and at J to 10 bases, leaving 6 bases not matched to a gene.

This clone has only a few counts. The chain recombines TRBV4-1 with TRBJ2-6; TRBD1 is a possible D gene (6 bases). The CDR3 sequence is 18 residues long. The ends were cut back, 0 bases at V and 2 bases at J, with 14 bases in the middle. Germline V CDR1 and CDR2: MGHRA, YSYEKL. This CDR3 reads CASSQDLPNRAGANVLTF. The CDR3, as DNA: TGCGCCAGCAGCCAAGATCTTCCTAACAGGGCTGGGGCCAACGTCCTGACTTTC.

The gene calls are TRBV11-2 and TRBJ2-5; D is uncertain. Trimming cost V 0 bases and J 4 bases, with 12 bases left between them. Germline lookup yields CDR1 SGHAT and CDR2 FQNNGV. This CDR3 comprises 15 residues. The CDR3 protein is CASSLESALRETQYF. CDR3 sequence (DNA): TGTGCCAGCAGCTTAGAGTCTGCACTAAGAGAGACCCAGTACTTC.

The CDR3 nucleotides are TGTGCCAGCAGGAAGGGTGCCTCCCGGGCTGAAAAACTGTTTTTT. Its protein is CASRKGASRAEKLFF. The rearrangement uses TRBV28 and TRBJ1-4; no reliable D call. CDR3 length: 15 residues. Germline V lookup: CDR1 MDHEN, CDR2 SYDVKM. The V end lost 6 bases, the J end lost 7 bases, and 18 bases lay between the germline ends.

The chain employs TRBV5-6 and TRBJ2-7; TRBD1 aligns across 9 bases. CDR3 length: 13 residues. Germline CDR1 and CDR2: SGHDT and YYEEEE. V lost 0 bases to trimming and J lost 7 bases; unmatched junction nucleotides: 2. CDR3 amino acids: CASSLVTGGEQYF. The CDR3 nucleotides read TGTGCCAGCAGCTTGGTGACAGGGGGAGAGCAGTACTTC.

The CDR3 sequence is CASSLSGQGGYEQYF. Written as DNA, the CDR3 is TGTGCCAGCAGTTTATCTGGACAGGGGGGATACGAGCAGTACTTC. This chain joins TRBV27 and TRBJ2-7, with 10 bases that match TRBD1. Germline V gene data show CDR1 as MNHEY and CDR2 as SMNVEV (reference sequence). The CDR3 extends over 15 amino acids. Germline trimming cut 0 bases from V and 4 bases from J; bases unmatched to any gene: 3.

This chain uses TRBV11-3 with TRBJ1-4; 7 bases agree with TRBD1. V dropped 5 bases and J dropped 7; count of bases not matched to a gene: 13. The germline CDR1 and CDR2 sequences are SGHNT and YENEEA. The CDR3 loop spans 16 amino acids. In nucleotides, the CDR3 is TGTGCCAGCAGCCGCCCGAGGACAGGCCTAGGTGAAAAACTGTTTTTT. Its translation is CASSRPRTGLGEKLFF.

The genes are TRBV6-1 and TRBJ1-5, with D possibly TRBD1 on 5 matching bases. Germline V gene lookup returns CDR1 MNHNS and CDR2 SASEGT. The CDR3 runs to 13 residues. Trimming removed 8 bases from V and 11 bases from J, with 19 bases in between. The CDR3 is CASSGPPRWAQHF. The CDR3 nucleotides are TGTGCCAGCTCGGGGCCCCCCCGATGGGCCCAGCATTTT.

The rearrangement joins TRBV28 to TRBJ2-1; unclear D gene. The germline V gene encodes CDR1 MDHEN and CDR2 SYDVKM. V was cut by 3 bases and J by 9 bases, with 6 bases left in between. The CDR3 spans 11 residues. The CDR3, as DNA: TGTGCCAGCAGTTTTCAGGCTGAGCAGTTCTTC. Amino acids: CASSFQAEQFF.

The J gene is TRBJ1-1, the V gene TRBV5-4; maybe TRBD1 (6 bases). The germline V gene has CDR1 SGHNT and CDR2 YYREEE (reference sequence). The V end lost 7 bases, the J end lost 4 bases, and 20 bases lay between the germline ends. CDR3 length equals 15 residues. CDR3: CASSRGGIGSTEAFF. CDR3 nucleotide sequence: TGTGCCAGCTCCAGGGGAGGGATTGGGAGCACTGAAGCTTTCTTT.

CDR3 DNA sequence: TGTGCCAGCAGCTTTTTAAGCGGGAGTAACCATGAGCAGTTCTTC. It specifies CASSFLSGSNHEQFF. This chain connects TRBV7-3 to TRBJ2-1, with 8 bases lining up with TRBD2. The CDR3 has 15 residues. Germline CDR1 SGHTA, CDR2 FQGTGA. Trimming took 3 bases from V and 8 from J; bases not matched to a gene: 9.